Each of the 21 T cell receptor beta chains below was sequenced from the same sample in a study of shared clonotypes between healthy human individuals. Method: immunoSEQ multiplex PCR; TCRdb's copy keeps in-frame clones and lacks some. The repertoire has some 630,000 clones, 96% of them found once; the top ten carry less than 0.12%. Only CD45RO-negative cells positively selected for CCR7 counted as naive CD8 cells, so terminally differentiated effector memory CD45RA+ cells were excluded. Material: naive CD8+ T cells sorted from blood. These TCRs come from a woman in her thirties in good health.

V usage is TRBV7-9 and J usage is TRBJ2-7, with a tentative D call TRBD1 (6 bases). CDR1 and CDR2 (germline): SEHNR, FQNEAQ (reference sequence). V lost 4 bases and J lost 2, with 12 bases in between. The CDR3 is 14 amino acids. CDR3 region: CASSYPTGPYEQYF. As DNA, the CDR3 is TGTGCCAGCAGCTACCCGACAGGTCCCTACGAGCAGTACTTC.

The gene calls are TRBV5-4 and TRBJ2-1; no definite D call. CDR1 is SGHNT, CDR2 YYREEE, per germline (reference sequence). Trimming stripped 4 bases from V and 3 bases from J, with 8 bases between. This CDR3 contains 13 residues. CDR3 residues: CASSTDLYNEQFF. CDR3 DNA sequence: TGTGCCAGCAGCACCGACCTCTACAATGAGCAGTTCTTC.

The chain joins TRBV28 to TRBJ2-3; D uncertain. V lost 8 bases and J lost 8, with 23 bases in between. CDR1 and CDR2 from the germline V gene are MDHEN and SYDVKM. The length of the CDR3 is 15 residues. The CDR3: CASGHGRTSGATQYF. The CDR3 DNA sequence: TGTGCCAGCGGGCATGGGCGCACCTCCGGCGCTACGCAGTATTTT.

This clone was seen once. This chain links TRBV6-6 with TRBJ1-1, with unresolved D. Between the trimmed V and J ends, which lost 5 bases and 5 bases, there was a span of 9 bases. The germline gives CDR1 MNHNY, CDR2 SVGAGI (reference sequence). This CDR3 has 12 amino acids. The DNA of the CDR3 is TGTGCCAGCAGTGAGGGCGTTACTGAAGCTTTCTTT. The encoded protein is CASSEGVTEAFF.

The chain is built from TRBV10-1 and TRBJ1-1, with D maybe TRBD1 (5 bases). The V end was cut by 2 bases, the J end by 5 bases, with 12 bases between. The germline gives CDR1 WNHNN, CDR2 SYGVQD (reference sequence). The CDR3 is 14 amino acids. The chain's CDR3 is CASSETRDETEAFF. The CDR3 DNA sequence: TGCGCCAGCAGTGAGACAAGGGACGAAACTGAAGCTTTCTTT.

This rearrangement joins TRBV7-9 to TRBJ1-2, with D perhaps matching TRBD1 (6 bases). Germline CDR1 is SEHNR and CDR2 is FQNEAQ (reference sequence). The CDR3 is 13 amino acids. Trimming left V 6 bases short and J 5 bases short, with 13 bases between. DNA of the CDR3: TGTGCCAGCAGTCCCGACAGGTTATATGGCTACACCTTC. Amino acids: CASSPDRLYGYTF. Using reference TRBV7-9 and TRBJ1-2 for the parts outside the CDR3, the full variable domain is DTGVSQNPRHKITKRGQNVTFRCDPISEHNRLYWYRQTLGQGPEFLTYFQNEAQLEKSRLLSDRFSAERPKGSFSTLEIQRTEQGDSAMYLCASSPDRLYGYTFGSGTRLTVV.

The chain is built from TRBV27 and TRBJ2-5; D is unresolved. The J call may be wrong; the DNA end is better matched by TRBJ2-7. CDR3 length: 13 residues. From germline, CDR1 is MNHEY and CDR2 SMNVEV (reference sequence). In DNA, the CDR3 is TGTGCCAGCAGTCTATTAAGCTCCTACGAGCAGTACTTC. It yields the protein CASSLLSSYEQYF.

This sequence joins TRBV7-5 and TRBJ2-5; the D call TRBD1 from the table was never checked on the DNA. TRBV7-5 is noted as a pseudogene. The CDR3 runs 17 residues. The CDR3 DNA follows: TGTGTCAGAAGCTTATCGGGGAAAGACAGGGTACAAGAGACCCAGTACTTC. It translates to CVRSLSGKDRVQETQYF.

This sequence joins TRBV9 and TRBJ1-2; TRBD1 aligns across 7 bases. CDR3 length equals 14 residues. Germline trimming cut 3 bases from V and 5 bases from J; bases unmatched to any gene: 7. CDR1 SGDLS and CDR2 YYNGEE come from the germline V gene. The CDR3 spells CASSGPGQPYGYTF. The CDR3 DNA reads TGTGCCAGCAGCGGACCGGGACAGCCTTATGGCTACACCTTC.

For this clone: The identical CDR3 is also encoded by other nucleotide sequences in the sample. This chain's CDR3 is CASSIGLAGSYEQYF. CDR3 sequence (DNA): TGTGCCAGTAGTATAGGACTAGCGGGATCCTACGAGCAGTACTTC. The gene calls are TRBV19 and TRBJ2-7; 11 bases are a match to TRBD2. Germline-derived CDR1 and CDR2 are LNHDA and SQIVND (reference sequence). The CDR3 spans 15 residues. The V gene end was trimmed by 1 base and the J gene end by 1 base; junction bases not matched to a gene: 0.

The rearrangement joins TRBV10-2 to TRBJ2-7; 7 bases are shared with TRBD2. The CDR3 totals 12 residues. The germline CDR1 and CDR2 sequences are WSHSY and SAAADI. The V gene end was trimmed by 1 base and the J gene end by 8 bases; junction bases not matched to a gene: 2. DNA of the CDR3: TGCGCCAGCAGTGAGTGGGAGGGGCAGCAGTACTTC. Its protein product is CASSEWEGQQYF.

The V gene is TRBV10-1, the J gene TRBJ2-5, with D perhaps TRBD1 or TRBD2 (5 bases each). Looked up from germline, CDR1 is WNHNN and CDR2 is SYGVQD (reference sequence). Trimming removed 2 bases from V and 9 bases from J, with 25 bases in between. The CDR3 length is 17 residues. The chain's CDR3 is CASSENPGATPGVAQYF. CDR3 DNA: TGCGCCAGCAGTGAGAACCCCGGGGCCACCCCCGGGGTGGCCCAGTACTTC.

This clone was seen a handful of times. The rearrangement links TRBV27 to TRBJ2-3, with 9 bases matching TRBD1. V shed 8 bases and J 3 bases; nucleotides not matched to a gene: 3. Germline V gene data show CDR1 as MNHEY and CDR2 as SMNVEV (reference sequence). There are 13 residues in the CDR3. The CDR3 spells CASRQGGTDTQYF. The CDR3 coding sequence is TGTGCCAGCCGACAGGGGGGTACAGATACGCAGTATTTT.

This rearrangement joins TRBV6-6 to TRBJ2-7, with 8 nucleotides matching TRBD1. The CDR3 runs to 15 residues. The ends lost 7 bases at V and 6 bases at J; junction bases unmatched: 14. Germline assignment: CDR1 MNHNY and CDR2 SVGAGI (reference sequence). CDR3 amino acids: CASTLSATGVSEQYF. The CDR3 DNA reads as TGTGCCAGCACCCTCAGCGCGACAGGGGTCTCCGAGCAGTACTTC.

As regards this clone: The sample holds other DNA sequences that translate to the same CDR3. The rearrangement links TRBV19 to TRBJ2-7; no firm D call. There are 11 residues in the CDR3. V was shortened by 5 bases and J by 3 bases, with 5 bases between the two germline ends. In germline, CDR1 is LNHDA, CDR2 SQIVND (reference sequence). The DNA of the CDR3 is TGTGCCAGTAGTGATAGCTACGAGCAGTACTTC. Amino acid sequence: CASSDSYEQYF.

The chain has TRBV30 and TRBJ2-5; possibly TRBD2 for D (5 bases). The end of the DNA aligns better with TRBJ2-7, so the J call may be wrong. Germline lookup yields CDR1 GTSNPN and CDR2 SVGIG (reference sequence). The CDR3 length is 14 residues. CDR3 sequence reads: CAWNPPGNPYEQYF. The CDR3 DNA follows: TGTGCCTGGAACCCCCCGGGGAACCCCTACGAGCAGTACTTC.

A single count supports this clone. J is TRBJ2-7 and V is TRBV5-1; 11 nucleotides align to TRBD2. After removal of 4 bases from V and 2 bases from J, the junction contained 8 bases not matched to a gene. Germline assignment: CDR1 SGHRS and CDR2 YFSETQ. There are 16 residues in the CDR3. CDR3 protein: CASSPETSGVTYEQYF. The CDR3 DNA sequence: TGCGCCAGCAGCCCGGAGACTAGCGGGGTTACCTACGAGCAGTACTTC.

CDR3 nucleotide sequence: TGTGCCAGCAGCTTAGCGCTGGGGACGGGGGAGGAGACCCAGTACTTC. Amino acid sequence: CASSLALGTGEETQYF. The chain has TRBV7-8 and TRBJ2-5, with D tentatively TRBD2 (6 bases). The V end lost 0 bases, the J end lost 5 bases, and 16 bases lay between the germline ends. Germline V gene sequence: CDR1 SGHVS, CDR2 FQNEAQ. This CDR3 has 16 residues.

The chain links TRBV27 to TRBJ2-1, with 8 bases that match TRBD1. The CDR3 runs to 17 residues. The V gene's germline CDR1 is MNHEY and CDR2 SMNVEV (reference sequence). V lost 2 bases and J lost 6; bases outside the gene matches: 12. Written as DNA, the CDR3 is TGTGCCAGCAGTTTAGGGGCCGGACAGGGACTGGGCAATGAGCAGTTCTTC. This translates into CASSLGAGQGLGNEQFF.

The chain links TRBV7-6 to TRBJ2-7; D ambiguous. Germline lookup yields CDR1 SGHVS and CDR2 FNYEAQ. V lost 1 base, J lost 4 bases, and 11 bases lay in between. This CDR3 is 14 amino acids long. CDR3 nucleotides: TGTGCCAGCAGCTTAGGTGGGTCCCCTTACGAGCAGTACTTC. Its translation is CASSLGGSPYEQYF. Using reference TRBV7-6 and TRBJ2-7 for the parts outside the CDR3, the full variable domain is GAGVSQSPRYKVTKRGQDVALRCDPISGHVSLYWYRQALGQGPEFLTYFNYEAQQDKSGLPNDRFSAERPEGSISTLTIQRTEQRDSAMYRCASSLGGSPYEQYFGPGTRLTVT.

The chain is built from TRBV6-1 and TRBJ2-7; no clear D gene. The CDR3 runs 12 residues. Germline V gene data show CDR1 as MNHNS and CDR2 as SASEGT. In DNA form, the CDR3 reads TGTGGACATGGTACATACAACTACGAGCAGTACTTC. It yields the protein CGHGTYNYEQYF.